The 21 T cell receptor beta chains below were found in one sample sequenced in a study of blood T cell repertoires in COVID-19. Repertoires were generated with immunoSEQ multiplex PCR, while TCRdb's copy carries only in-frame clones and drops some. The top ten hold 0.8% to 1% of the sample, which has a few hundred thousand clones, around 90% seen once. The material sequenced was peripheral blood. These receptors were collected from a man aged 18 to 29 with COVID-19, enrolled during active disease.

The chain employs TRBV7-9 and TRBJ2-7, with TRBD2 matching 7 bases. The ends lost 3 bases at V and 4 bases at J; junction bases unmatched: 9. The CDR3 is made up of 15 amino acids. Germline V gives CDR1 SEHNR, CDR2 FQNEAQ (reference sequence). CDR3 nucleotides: TGTGCCAGCAGCTTTGTGGCTAGCGGTAAATACGAGCAGTACTTC. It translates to CASSFVASGKYEQYF.

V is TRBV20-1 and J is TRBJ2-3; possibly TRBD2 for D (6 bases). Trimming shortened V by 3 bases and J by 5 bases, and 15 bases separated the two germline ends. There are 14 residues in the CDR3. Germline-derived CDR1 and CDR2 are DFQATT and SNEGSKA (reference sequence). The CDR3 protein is CSASSGGGIDTQYF. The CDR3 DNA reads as TGCAGTGCTAGTTCCGGGGGAGGTATAGATACGCAGTATTTT.

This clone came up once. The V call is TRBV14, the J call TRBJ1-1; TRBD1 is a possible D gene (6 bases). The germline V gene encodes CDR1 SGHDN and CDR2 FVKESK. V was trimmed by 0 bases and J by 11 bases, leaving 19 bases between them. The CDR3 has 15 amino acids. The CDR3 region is CASSQDRTGRGAAFF. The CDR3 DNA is TGTGCCAGCAGCCAAGATCGCACAGGACGGGGGGCGGCTTTCTTT.

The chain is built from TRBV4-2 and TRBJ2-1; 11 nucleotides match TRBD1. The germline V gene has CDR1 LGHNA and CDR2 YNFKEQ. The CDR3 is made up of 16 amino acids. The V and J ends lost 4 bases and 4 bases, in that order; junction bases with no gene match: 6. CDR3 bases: TGTGCCAGCAGCCCAACCGGGACAGGGGGTTACAATGAGCAGTTCTTC. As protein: CASSPTGTGGYNEQFF.

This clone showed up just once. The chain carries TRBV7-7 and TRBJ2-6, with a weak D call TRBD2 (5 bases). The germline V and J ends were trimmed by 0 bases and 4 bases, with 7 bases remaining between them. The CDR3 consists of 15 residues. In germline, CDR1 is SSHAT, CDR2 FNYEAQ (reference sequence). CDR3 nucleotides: TGTGCCAGCAGCTTAGCCCGGAGGGGGGCCAACGTCCTGACTTTC. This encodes CASSLARRGANVLTF.

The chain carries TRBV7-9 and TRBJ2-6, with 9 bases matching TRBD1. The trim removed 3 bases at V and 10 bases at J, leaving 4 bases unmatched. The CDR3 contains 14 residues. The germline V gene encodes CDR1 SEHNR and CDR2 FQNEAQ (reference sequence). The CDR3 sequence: CASSLLGQGNVLTF. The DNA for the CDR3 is TGTGCCAGCAGCTTGTTGGGACAGGGTAACGTCCTGACTTTC.

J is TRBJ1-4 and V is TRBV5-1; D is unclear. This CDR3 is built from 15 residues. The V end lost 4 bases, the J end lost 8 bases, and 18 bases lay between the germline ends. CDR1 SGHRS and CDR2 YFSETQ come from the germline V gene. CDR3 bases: TGCGCCAGCAGCCCCTCGGTCGGGTCGGGGGAAAAACTGTTTTTT. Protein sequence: CASSPSVGSGEKLFF.

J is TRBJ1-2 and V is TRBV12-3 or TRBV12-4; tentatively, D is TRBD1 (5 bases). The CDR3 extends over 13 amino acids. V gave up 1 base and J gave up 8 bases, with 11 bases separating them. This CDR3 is CASSLVGARGYTF. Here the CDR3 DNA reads TGTGCCAGCAGTTTAGTAGGGGCGCGCGGCTACACCTTC.

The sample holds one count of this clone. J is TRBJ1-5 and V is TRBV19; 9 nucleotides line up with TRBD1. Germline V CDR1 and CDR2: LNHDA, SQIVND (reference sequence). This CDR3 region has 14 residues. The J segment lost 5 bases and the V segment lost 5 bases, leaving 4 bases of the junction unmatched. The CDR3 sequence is CASSLGQGHQPQHF. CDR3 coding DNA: TGTGCCAGTAGTCTGGGACAGGGACATCAGCCCCAGCATTTT.

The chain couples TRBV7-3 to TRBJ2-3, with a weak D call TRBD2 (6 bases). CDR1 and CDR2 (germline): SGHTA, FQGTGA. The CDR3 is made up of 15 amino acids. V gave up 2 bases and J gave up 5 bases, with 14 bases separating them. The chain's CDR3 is CASSLGSRRGDTQYF. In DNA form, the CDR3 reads TGTGCCAGCAGCTTAGGGTCGAGGCGGGGAGATACGCAGTATTTT.

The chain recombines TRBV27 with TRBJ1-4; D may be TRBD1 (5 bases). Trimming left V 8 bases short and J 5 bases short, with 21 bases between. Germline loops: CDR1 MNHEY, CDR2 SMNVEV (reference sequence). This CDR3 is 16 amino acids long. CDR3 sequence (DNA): TGTGCCAGCGGATACTATGGAGAAGGGGTCAATGAAAAACTGTTTTTT. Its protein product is CASGYYGEGVNEKLFF.

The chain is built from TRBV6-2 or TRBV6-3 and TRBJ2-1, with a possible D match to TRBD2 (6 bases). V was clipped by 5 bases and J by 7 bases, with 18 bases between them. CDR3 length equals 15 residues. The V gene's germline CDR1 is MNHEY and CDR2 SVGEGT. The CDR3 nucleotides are TGTGCCAGCAGTCTTAGCGGAGAGGGTACGAATGAGCAGTTCTTC. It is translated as CASSLSGEGTNEQFF.

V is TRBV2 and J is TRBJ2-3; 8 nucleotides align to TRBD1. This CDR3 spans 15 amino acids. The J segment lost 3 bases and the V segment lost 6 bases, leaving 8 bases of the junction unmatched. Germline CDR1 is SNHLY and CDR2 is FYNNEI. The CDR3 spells CASSDVGQGTDTQYF. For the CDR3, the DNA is TGTGCCAGCAGCGATGTAGGACAGGGTACAGATACGCAGTATTTT.

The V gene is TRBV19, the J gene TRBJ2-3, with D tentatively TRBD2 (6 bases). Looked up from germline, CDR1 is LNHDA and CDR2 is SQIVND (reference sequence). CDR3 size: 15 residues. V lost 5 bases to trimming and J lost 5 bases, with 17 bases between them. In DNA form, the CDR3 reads TGTGCCAGTAGTTCCCCGGGACGGGAGAGAGATACGCAGTATTTT. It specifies CASSSPGRERDTQYF.

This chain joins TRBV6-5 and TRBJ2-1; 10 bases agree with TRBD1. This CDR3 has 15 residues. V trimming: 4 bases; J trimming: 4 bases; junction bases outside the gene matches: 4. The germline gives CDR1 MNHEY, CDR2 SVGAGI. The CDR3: CASSSDRGPYNEQFF. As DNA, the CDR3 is TGTGCCAGCAGTTCCGACAGGGGGCCTTACAATGAGCAGTTCTTC.

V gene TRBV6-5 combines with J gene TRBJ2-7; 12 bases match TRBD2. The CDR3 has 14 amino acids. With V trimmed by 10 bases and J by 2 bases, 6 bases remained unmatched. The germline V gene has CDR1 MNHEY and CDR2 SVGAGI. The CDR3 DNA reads TGTGCCACGCATAGACTAGCGGGAGCCTACGAGCAGTACTTC. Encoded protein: CATHRLAGAYEQYF.

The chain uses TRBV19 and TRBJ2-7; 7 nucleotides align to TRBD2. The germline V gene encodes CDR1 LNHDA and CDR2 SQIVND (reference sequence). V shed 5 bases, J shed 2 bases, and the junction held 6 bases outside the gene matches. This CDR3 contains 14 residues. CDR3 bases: TGTGCCAGTAGTGCGGGGGACGGAACCTACGAGCAGTACTTC. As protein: CASSAGDGTYEQYF.

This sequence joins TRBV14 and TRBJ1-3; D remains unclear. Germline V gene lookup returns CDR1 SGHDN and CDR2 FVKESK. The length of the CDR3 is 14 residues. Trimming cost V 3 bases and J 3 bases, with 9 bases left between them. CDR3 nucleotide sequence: TGTGCCAGCAGCCAGTCGGGTGGTGGAAACACCATATATTTT. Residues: CASSQSGGGNTIYF.

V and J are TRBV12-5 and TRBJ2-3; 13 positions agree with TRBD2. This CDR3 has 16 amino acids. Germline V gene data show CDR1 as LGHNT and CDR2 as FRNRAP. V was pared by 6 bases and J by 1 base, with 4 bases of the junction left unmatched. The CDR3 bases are TGTGCTAGTGGCCCTGGACTAGCGGGGGGCACAGATACGCAGTATTTT. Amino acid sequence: CASGPGLAGGTDTQYF.

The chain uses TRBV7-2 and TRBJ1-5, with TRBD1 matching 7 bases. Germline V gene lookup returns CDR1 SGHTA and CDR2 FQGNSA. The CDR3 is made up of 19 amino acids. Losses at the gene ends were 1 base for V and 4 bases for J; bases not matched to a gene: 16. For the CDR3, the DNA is TGTGCCAGCAGCTTAGTTTTTTGGGGTACAGGGGATAGTAATCAGCCCCAGCATTTT. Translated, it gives CASSLVFWGTGDSNQPQHF. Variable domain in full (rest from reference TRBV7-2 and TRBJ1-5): GAGVSQSPSNKVTEKGKDVELRCDPISGHTALYWYRQSLGQGLEFLIYFQGNSAPDKSGLPSDRFSAERTGGSVSTLTIQRTQQEDSAVYLCASSLVFWGTGDSNQPQHFGDGTRLSIL.

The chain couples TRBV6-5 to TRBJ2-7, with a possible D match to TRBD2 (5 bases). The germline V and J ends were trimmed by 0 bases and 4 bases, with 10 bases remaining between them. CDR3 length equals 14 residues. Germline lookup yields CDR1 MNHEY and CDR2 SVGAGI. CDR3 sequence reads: CASSYSGVSYEQYF. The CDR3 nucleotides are TGTGCCAGCAGTTACTCCGGGGTTTCTTACGAGCAGTACTTC.